This T cell receptor (beta chain) was observed in a study of T-cell reconstitution after alpha-beta-depleted transplantation in children. Study-wide results and caveats: Reportedly, alpha-beta T cells present about two months post-transplant originated from several hundred expanded clones of graft origin.

Unique molecular identifiers were incorporated when the TCRbeta library was constructed. MiXCR was run by TCRdb on the PCR reads, yielding one entry per CDR3 protein. The sample includes a few hundred thousand distinct CDR3 sequences, roughly 30% of them seen just once. CDR1 and CDR2 from the germline V gene are SGHRS and YFSETQ. This CDR3 region has 15 residues. V gave up 3 bases and J gave up 5 bases; unmatched junction bases: 6. This clonotype has a handful of counts. The antigen is not known. This receptor was taken from a boy under two years old with Wiskott-Aldrich syndrome, due to receive a stem cell transplant. Source: PBMCs, taken before TCRalphabeta/CD19-depleted stem cell transplant. This chain joins TRBV5-1 and TRBJ2-2; 8 bases agree with TRBD1. Here the CDR3 reads CASSSQGAGTGELFF. The CDR3 DNA reads TGCGCCAGCAGCTCTCAGGGGGCTGGGACCGGGGAGCTGTTTTTT.